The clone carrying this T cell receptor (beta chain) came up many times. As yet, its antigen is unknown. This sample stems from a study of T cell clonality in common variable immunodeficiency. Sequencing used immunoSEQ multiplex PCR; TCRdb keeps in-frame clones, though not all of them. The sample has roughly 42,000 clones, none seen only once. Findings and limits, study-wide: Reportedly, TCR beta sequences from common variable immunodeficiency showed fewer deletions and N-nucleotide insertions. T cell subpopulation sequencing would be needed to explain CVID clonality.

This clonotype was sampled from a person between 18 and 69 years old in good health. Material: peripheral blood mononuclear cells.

CDR3 loop: CSARTGNSYEQYF. The part of the CDR3 DNA that was read is TGCAGTGCCCGGACAGGGAACTCCTACGAG. The chain has TRBV20-1 and TRBJ2-7, with 8 bases aligning to TRBD1. The read terminates 3 residues ahead of where the CDR3 ends, so the germline J gene completes it. CDR1 and CDR2 (germline): DFQATT, SNEGSKA (reference sequence). The V gene end was trimmed by 6 bases and the J gene end by 0 bases; junction bases not matched to a gene: 4. The length of the CDR3 is 13 residues.